Listed below are T cell receptor beta chains from one sample, sequenced in a study of blood T cell repertoires in COVID-19. This table comes from immunoSEQ multiplex PCR, and its TCRdb copy is limited to in-frame clones, with some not included. The sample consists of approximately 250,000 clones, 85% to 90% of them appearing once. Sequenced input: PBMCs or T cells enriched from blood (not recorded which). The source is a woman in her 30s who had recovered from COVID-19. CDR3s include the opening cysteine and the closing phenylalanine or tryptophan. D genes are given only for firm matches. A row's size may be missing; if present it is once, few, many or a size class.

-	TRBV6-5	TRBJ1-1	-	CASGGGPEAFF	TGTGCCAGCGGGGGGGGTCCTGAAGCTTTCTTT
TRBD1	TRBV18	TRBJ2-7	-	CATSGDRGLRQYF	TGTGCCACCTCCGGAGACAGGGGTTTGCGGCAGTACTTC
-	TRBV28	TRBJ1-4	-	CASRAGAPEKLFF	TGTGCCAGCAGAGCGGGGGCGCCTGAAAAACTGTTTTTT
TRBD1	TRBV27	TRBJ1-1	few	CASRPAGTAGSTEAFF	TGTGCCAGCCGTCCCGCCGGGACAGCCGGGAGCACTGAAGCTTTCTTT
TRBD1	TRBV28	TRBJ1-6	-	CASSPPIPDRNSPLHF	TGTGCCAGCAGTCCCCCGATCCCGGACAGGAATTCACCCCTCCACTTT
-	TRBV10-3	TRBJ1-5	-	CAISVGEVQPQHF	TGTGCCATCAGTGTGGGGGAGGTTCAGCCCCAGCATTTT
TRBD2	TRBV27	TRBJ2-1	-	CASSPSGSRYNEQFF	TGTGCCAGCAGCCCCAGCGGGAGTAGGTACAATGAGCAGTTCTTC
TRBD2	TRBV5-1	TRBJ2-1	-	CASSPASGHTYNEQFF	TGCGCCAGCAGCCCGGCTAGCGGGCACACTTACAATGAGCAGTTCTTC
TRBD1	TRBV18	TRBJ1-2	-	CASSPLATGTLHGYTF	TGTGCCAGCTCACCACTCGCGACAGGGACCCTCCATGGCTACACCTTC
-	TRBV2	TRBJ1-1	-	CASSSEVEPAFF	TGTGCCAGCAGTTCAGAGGTGGAACCAGCTTTCTTT
TRBD1	TRBV6-5	TRBJ1-1	few	CASRADRDAEAFF	TGTGCCAGCAGAGCTGACAGGGACGCTGAAGCTTTCTTT
TRBD1	TRBV7-2	TRBJ1-5	-	CASSFTGGGQPQHF	TGTGCCAGCAGCTTTACAGGGGGCGGTCAGCCCCAGCATTTT
-	TRBV30	TRBJ2-4	-	CAWSVQNIQYF	TGTGCCTGGAGTGTACAGAACATTCAGTACTTC
-	TRBV15	TRBJ1-5	-	CATSRDPQGGEPQHF	TGTGCCACCAGCAGAGATCCGCAGGGCGGAGAGCCCCAGCATTTT
-	TRBV12-3/TRBV12-4	TRBJ1-1	-	CASSLRGYTEAFF	TGTGCCAGCAGCCTCAGGGGATACACTGAAGCTTTCTTT
TRBD2	TRBV15	TRBJ2-1	-	CATSSLSGPDYNEQFF	TGTGCCACCAGCAGCCTTAGCGGGCCAGACTACAATGAGCAGTTCTTC
-	TRBV19	TRBJ1-1	-	CASSIVFSNTEAFF	TGTGCCAGTAGTATCGTTTTCTCGAACACTGAAGCTTTCTTT
TRBD2	TRBV20-1	TRBJ2-5	-	CSASKLAGGGETQYF	TGCAGTGCTAGTAAACTAGCGGGAGGGGGAGAGACCCAGTACTTC
-	TRBV4-2	TRBJ2-2	-	CASSLRQGLYTGELFF	TGTGCCAGCAGCCTCCGGCAGGGGCTTTATACCGGGGAGCTGTTTTTT
-	TRBV4-2	TRBJ2-7	once	CASSQDYGAEQYF	TGTGCCAGCAGCCAAGACTACGGAGCCGAGCAGTACTTC
TRBD2	TRBV28	TRBJ2-2	-	CASTEAPGLAANTGELFF	TGTGCCAGCACCGAAGCTCCGGGACTAGCGGCAAACACCGGGGAGCTGTTTTTT
-	TRBV11-3	TRBJ2-7	-	CASGQGPYEQYF	TGTGCCAGCGGGCAGGGGCCCTACGAGCAGTACTTC
TRBD2	TRBV7-3	TRBJ2-1	-	CASSLSGSTYNEQFF	TGTGCCAGCAGCTTAAGCGGGAGTACGTACAATGAGCAGTTCTTC